This T cell receptor (beta chain) was retrieved from a study of OX40 agonist ivuxolimab in advanced cancers. About the research overall: At 0.01 to 10 mg/kg, ivuxolimab was administered intravenously to patients every 2 weeks. Study-wide points: At 0.1 to 3.0 mg/kg and by week 6, CD4+ and CD8+ T cells in the blood had expanded clonally.

If patients had autoimmune disease history or systemic immunosuppression, they were excluded. Collection of blood occurred at baseline, at cycle 4 day 1, and at cycle 7 day 1. The ends lost 4 bases at V and 4 bases at J; junction bases unmatched: 5. CDR3 size: 15 residues. Germline lookup yields CDR1 MGHRA and CDR2 YSYEKL. TCRdb's table, derived via immunoSEQ multiplex PCR, lists solely in-frame clones and lacks some. Among 30,000 to 40,000 clones listed, under 85% were seen once. About this clone: Its specificity is unknown.

The chain combines TRBV4-1 with TRBJ2-5, with 11 bases that match TRBD1. The starting material was CD4+ or CD8+ T cells sorted from blood, obtained in a trial of the OX40 agonist ivuxolimab. This receptor was identified in an adult with an advanced solid tumor such as melanoma, head and neck, liver or kidney cancer. CDR3: CASSLGTGGGETQYF. CDR3 sequence (DNA): TGCGCCAGCAGCCTGGGGACAGGGGGGGGAGAGACCCAGTACTTC.